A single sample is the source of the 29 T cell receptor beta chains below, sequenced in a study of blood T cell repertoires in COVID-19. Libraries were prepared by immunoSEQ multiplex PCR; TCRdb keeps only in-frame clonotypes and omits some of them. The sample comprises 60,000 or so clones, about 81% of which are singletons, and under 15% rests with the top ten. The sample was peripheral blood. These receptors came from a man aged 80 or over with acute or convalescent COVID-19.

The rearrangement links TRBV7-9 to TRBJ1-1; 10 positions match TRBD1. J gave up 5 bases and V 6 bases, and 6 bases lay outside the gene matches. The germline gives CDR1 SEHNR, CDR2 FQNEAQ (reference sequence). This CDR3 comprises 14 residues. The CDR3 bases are TGTGCCAGCAGGGAGGGACAGGGGTGGACTGAAGCTTTCTTT. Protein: CASREGQGWTEAFF.

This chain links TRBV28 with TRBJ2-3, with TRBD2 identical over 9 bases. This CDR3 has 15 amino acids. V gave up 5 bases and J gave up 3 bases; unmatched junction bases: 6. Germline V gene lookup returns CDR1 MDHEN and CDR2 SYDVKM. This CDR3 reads CASSRAGGSTDTQYF. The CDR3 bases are TGTGCCAGCAGTCGAGCGGGGGGCTCAACAGATACGCAGTATTTT.

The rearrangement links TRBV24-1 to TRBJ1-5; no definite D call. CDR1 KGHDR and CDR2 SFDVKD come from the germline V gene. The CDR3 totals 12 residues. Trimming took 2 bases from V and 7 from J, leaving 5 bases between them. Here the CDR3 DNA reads TGTGCCACCAGTGATTCAGGACAGCCCCAGCATTTT. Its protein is CATSDSGQPQHF.

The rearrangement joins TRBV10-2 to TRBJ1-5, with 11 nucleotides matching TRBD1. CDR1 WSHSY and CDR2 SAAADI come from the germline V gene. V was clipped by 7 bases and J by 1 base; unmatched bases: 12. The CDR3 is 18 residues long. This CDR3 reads CASTGRTGGLRSNQPQHF. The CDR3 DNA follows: TGCGCCAGCACAGGAAGGACAGGGGGCCTCAGAAGCAATCAGCCCCAGCATTTT.

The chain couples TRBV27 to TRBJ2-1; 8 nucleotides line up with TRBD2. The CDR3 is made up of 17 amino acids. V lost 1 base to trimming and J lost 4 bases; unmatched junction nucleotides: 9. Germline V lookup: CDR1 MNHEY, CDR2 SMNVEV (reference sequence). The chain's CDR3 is CASSLFPGTRGYNEQFF. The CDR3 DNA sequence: TGTGCCAGCAGTTTATTCCCCGGGACTAGAGGATACAATGAGCAGTTCTTC.

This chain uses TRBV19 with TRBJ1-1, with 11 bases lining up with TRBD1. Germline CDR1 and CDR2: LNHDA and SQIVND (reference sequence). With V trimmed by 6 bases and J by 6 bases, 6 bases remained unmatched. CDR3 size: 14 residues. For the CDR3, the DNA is TGTGCCAGTAGACGGACAGGGGGCATGGCTGAAGCTTTCTTT. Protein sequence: CASRRTGGMAEAFF.

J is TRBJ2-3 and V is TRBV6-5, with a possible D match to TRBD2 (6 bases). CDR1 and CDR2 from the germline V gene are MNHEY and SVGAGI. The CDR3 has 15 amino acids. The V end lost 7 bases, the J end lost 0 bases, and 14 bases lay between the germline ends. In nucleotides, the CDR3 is TGTGCCAGCATTGCGGGGCCTCATAGCACAGATACGCAGTATTTT. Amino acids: CASIAGPHSTDTQYF.

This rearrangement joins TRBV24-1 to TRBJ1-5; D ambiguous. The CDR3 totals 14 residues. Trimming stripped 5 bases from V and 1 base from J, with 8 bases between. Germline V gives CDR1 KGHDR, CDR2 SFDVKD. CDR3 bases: TGTGCCACCAGTGGGGCCGGAAGCAATCAGCCCCAGCATTTT. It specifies CATSGAGSNQPQHF.

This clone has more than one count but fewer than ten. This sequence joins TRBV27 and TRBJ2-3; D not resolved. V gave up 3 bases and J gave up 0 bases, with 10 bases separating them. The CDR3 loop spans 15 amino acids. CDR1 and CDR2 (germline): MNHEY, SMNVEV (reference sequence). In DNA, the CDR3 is TGTGCCAGCAGTTTCGAGGTCCCAAGCACAGATACGCAGTATTTT. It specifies CASSFEVPSTDTQYF.

This CDR3 is CASSQESRGEASGNTIYF. In DNA, the CDR3 is TGCGCCAGCAGCCAGGAATCGCGGGGGGAGGCCTCTGGAAACACCATATATTTT. The chain joins TRBV4-1 to TRBJ1-3, with D possibly matching TRBD1 (5 bases). The CDR3 has 18 residues. From germline, CDR1 is MGHRA and CDR2 YSYEKL. Trimming shortened V by 3 bases and J by 0 bases, and 18 bases separated the two germline ends.

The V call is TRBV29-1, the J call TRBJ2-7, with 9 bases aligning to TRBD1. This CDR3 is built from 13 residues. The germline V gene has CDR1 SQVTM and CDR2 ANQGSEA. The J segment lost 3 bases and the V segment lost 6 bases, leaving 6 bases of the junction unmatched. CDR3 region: CSVTGGTYYEQYF. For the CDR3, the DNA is TGCAGCGTGACAGGGGGGACTTACTACGAGCAGTACTTC.

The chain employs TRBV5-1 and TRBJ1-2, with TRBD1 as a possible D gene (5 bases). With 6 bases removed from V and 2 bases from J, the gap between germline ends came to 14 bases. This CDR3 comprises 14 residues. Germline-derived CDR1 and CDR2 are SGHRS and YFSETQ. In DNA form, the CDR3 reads TGCGCCAGCACCAAGGAAGCAGGGAACTATGGCTACACCTTC. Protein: CASTKEAGNYGYTF.

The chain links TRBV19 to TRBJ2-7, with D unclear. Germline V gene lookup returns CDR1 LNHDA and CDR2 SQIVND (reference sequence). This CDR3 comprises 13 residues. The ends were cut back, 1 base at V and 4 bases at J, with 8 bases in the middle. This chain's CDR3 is CASSIGRLYEQYF. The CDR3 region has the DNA TGTGCCAGTAGTATAGGCAGGTTGTACGAGCAGTACTTC.

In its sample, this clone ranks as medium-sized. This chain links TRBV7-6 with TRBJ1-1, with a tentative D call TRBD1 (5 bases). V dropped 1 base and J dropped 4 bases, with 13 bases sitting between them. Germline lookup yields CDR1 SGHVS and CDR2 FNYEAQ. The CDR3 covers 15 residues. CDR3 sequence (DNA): TGTGCCAGCAGCTTAGGTCTAGGGGCCCTCACTGAAGCTTTCTTT. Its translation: CASSLGLGALTEAFF.

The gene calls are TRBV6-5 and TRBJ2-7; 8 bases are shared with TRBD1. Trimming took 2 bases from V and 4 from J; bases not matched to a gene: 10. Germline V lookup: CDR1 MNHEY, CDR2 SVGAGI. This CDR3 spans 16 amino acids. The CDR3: CASSYGSGGGNYEQYF. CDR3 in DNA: TGTGCCAGCAGTTACGGGTCAGGGGGCGGAAATTACGAGCAGTACTTC.

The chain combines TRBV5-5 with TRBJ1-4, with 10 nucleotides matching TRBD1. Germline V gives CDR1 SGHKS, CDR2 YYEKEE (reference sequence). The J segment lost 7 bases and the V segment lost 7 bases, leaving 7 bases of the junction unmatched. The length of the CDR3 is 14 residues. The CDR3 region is CASSQTGGGEKLFF. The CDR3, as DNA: TGTGCCAGCTCTCAGACAGGGGGCGGTGAAAAACTGTTTTTT.

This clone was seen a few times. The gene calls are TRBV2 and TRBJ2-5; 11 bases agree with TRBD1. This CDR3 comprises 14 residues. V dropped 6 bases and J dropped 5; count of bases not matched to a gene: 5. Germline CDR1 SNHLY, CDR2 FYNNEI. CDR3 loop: CASSGQGAGETQYF. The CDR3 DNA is TGTGCCAGCAGCGGACAGGGGGCAGGGGAGACCCAGTACTTC.

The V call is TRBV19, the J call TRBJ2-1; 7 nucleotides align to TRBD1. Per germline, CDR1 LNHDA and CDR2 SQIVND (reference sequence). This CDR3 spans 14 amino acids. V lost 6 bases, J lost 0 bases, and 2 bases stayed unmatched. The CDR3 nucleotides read TGTGCCAGTAGCTCAGGGGGCTCCTACAATGAGCAGTTCTTC. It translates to CASSSGGSYNEQFF.

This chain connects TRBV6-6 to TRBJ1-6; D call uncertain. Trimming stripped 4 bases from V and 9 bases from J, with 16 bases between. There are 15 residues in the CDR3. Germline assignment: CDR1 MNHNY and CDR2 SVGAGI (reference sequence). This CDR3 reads CASSSSGPWASPLHF. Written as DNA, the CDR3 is TGTGCCAGCAGTTCTAGCGGTCCCTGGGCTTCACCCCTCCACTTT.

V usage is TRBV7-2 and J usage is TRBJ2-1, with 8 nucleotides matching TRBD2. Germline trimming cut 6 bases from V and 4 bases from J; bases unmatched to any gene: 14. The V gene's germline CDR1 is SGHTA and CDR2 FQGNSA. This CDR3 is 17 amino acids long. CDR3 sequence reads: CASSPKRRRGGYNEQFF. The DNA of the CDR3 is TGTGCCAGCAGTCCAAAACGCCGTCGGGGGGGATACAATGAGCAGTTCTTC. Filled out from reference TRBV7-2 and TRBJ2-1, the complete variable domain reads GAGVSQSPSNKVTEKGKDVELRCDPISGHTALYWYRQSLGQGLEFLIYFQGNSAPDKSGLPSDRFSAERTGGSVSTLTIQRTQQEDSAVYLCASSPKRRRGGYNEQFFGPGTRLTVL.

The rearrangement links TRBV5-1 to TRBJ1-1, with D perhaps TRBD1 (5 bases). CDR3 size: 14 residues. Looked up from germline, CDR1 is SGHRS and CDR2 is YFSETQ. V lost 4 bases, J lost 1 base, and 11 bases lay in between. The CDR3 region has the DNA TGCGCCAGCAGCCTACAGGACCCGAACACTGAAGCTTTCTTT. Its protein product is CASSLQDPNTEAFF.

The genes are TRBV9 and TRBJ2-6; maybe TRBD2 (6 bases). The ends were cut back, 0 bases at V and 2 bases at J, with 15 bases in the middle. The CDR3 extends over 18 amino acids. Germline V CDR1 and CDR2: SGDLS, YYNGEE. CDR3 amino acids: CASSVDPGERAGANVLTF. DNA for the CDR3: TGTGCCAGCAGCGTAGATCCGGGGGAAAGGGCTGGGGCCAACGTCCTGACTTTC.

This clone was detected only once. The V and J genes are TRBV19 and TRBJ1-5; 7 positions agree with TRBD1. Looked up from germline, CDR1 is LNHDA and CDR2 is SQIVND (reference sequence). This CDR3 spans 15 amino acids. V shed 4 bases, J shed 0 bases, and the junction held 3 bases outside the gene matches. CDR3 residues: CASSRGQVSNQPQHF. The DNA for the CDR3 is TGTGCCAGTAGTAGAGGACAGGTTAGCAATCAGCCCCAGCATTTT.

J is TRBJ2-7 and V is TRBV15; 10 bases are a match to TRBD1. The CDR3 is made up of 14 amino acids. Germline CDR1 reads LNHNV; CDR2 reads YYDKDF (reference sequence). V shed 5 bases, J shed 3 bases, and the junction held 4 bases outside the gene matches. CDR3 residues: CATSDRGRFYEQYF. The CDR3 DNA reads TGTGCCACCAGCGACAGGGGGCGCTTCTACGAGCAGTACTTC. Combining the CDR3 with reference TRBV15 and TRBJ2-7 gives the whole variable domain DAMVIQNPRYQVTQFGKPVTLSCSQTLNHNVMYWYQQKSSQAPKLLFHYYDKDFNNEADTPDNFQSRRPNTSFCFLDIRSPGLGDTAMYLCATSDRGRFYEQYFGPGTRLTVT.

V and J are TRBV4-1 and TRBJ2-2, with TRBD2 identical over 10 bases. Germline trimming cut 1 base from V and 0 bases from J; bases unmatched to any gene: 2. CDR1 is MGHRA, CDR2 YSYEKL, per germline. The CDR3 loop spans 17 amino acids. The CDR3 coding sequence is TGCGCCAGCAGCCAAGTCGGACTAGCGGCGAACACCGGGGAGCTGTTTTTT. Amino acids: CASSQVGLAANTGELFF.

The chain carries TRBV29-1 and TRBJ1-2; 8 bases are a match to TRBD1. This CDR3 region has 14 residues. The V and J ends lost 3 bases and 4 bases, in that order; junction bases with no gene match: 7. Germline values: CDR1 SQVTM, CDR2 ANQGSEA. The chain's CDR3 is CSVEFRGRGYGYTF. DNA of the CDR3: TGCAGCGTTGAGTTCAGGGGGCGAGGCTATGGCTACACCTTC.

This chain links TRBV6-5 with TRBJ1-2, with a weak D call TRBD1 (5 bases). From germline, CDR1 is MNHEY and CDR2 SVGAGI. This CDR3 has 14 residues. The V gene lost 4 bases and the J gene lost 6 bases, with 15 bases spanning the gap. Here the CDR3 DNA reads TGTGCCAGCAGTTTAAGCAGGGCACGGAATGGCTACACCTTC. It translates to CASSLSRARNGYTF.

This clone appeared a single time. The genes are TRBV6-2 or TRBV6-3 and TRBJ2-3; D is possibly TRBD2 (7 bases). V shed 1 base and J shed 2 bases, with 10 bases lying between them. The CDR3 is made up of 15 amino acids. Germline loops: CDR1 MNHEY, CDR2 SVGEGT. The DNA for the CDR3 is TGTGCCAGCAGTTACTTTGGGGGGGCCACAGATACGCAGTATTTT. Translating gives CASSYFGGATDTQYF.

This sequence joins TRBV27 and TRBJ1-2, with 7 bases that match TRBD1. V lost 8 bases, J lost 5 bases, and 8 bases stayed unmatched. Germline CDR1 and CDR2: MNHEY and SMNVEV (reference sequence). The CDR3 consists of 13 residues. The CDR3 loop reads CASGRDSTYGYTF. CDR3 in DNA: TGTGCCAGCGGCCGGGACAGCACTTATGGCTACACCTTC.